This entry lists 17 T cell receptor beta chains sequenced from one sample in a study of blood T cell repertoires in COVID-19. The repertoire was sequenced with immunoSEQ multiplex PCR; TCRdb's copy has only in-frame clones and lacks some. The sample consists of fewer than 110,000 clones, roughly 90% of them appearing once. What was sequenced was peripheral blood. These receptors originate from a man in his forties with active or convalescent COVID-19.

This clone was detected only a few times. The chain has TRBV28 and TRBJ2-7, with 11 bases aligning to TRBD2. CDR1 is MDHEN, CDR2 SYDVKM, per germline. The CDR3 length is 14 residues. J lost 4 bases, V lost 7 bases, and 6 bases had no gene match. CDR3 DNA: TGTGCCAGCAAAACTAGCGGGAGCACATACGAGCAGTACTTC. This sequence encodes CASKTSGSTYEQYF.

The chain joins TRBV6-4 to TRBJ2-3; maybe TRBD2 (5 bases). The CDR3 extends over 13 amino acids. V was shortened by 6 bases and J by 0 bases, with 7 bases between the two germline ends. Germline assignment: CDR1 MRHNA and CDR2 SNTAGT. The CDR3 DNA sequence: TGTGCCAGCAGGGGAGCTAGCACAGATACGCAGTATTTT. It specifies CASRGASTDTQYF.

The chain links TRBV4-1 to TRBJ1-1, with a possible D match to TRBD1 (6 bases). The CDR3 length is 17 residues. V was trimmed by 3 bases and J by 10 bases, leaving 27 bases between them. Germline lookup yields CDR1 MGHRA and CDR2 YSYEKL. This CDR3 reads CASSHDHAGANRPGAFF. The CDR3 region has the DNA TGCGCCAGCAGCCATGATCACGCGGGGGCAAATAGACCGGGAGCTTTCTTT.

The chain employs TRBV7-9 and TRBJ2-5; 7 positions agree with TRBD1. Germline lookup yields CDR1 SEHNR and CDR2 FQNEAQ (reference sequence). This CDR3 has 14 residues. Losses at the gene ends were 1 base for V and 1 base for J; bases not matched to a gene: 0. The CDR3 loop is CASSLGDSQETQYF. The CDR3 DNA follows: TGTGCCAGCAGCTTAGGGGACAGCCAAGAGACCCAGTACTTC. Full variable domain (missing parts from reference TRBV7-9 and TRBJ2-5): DTGVSQNPRHKITKRGQNVTFRCDPISEHNRLYWYRQTLGQGPEFLTYFQNEAQLEKSRLLSDRFSAERPKGSFSTLEIQRTEQGDSAMYLCASSLGDSQETQYFGPGTRLLVL.

The chain has TRBV19 and TRBJ1-2; 10 nucleotides agree with TRBD1. Germline CDR1 reads LNHDA; CDR2 reads SQIVND (reference sequence). With V trimmed by 4 bases and J by 2 bases, 10 bases remained unmatched. CDR3 length: 17 amino acids. DNA of the CDR3: TGTGCCAGTAGTACCGACCCCTGGACAGGGGGGAACTATGGCTACACCTTC. Encoded protein: CASSTDPWTGGNYGYTF.

The rearrangement joins TRBV5-4 to TRBJ1-4, with TRBD1 identical over 7 bases. Trimming removed 4 bases from V and 6 bases from J; junction bases left unmatched: 12. CDR1 SGHNT and CDR2 YYREEE come from the germline V gene (reference sequence). The CDR3 contains 16 residues. CDR3 sequence: CASSAGGGGSYEKLFF. The CDR3 bases are TGTGCCAGCAGCGCCGGAGGGGGCGGAAGCTATGAAAAACTGTTTTTT.

This clone has a single count. CDR3 loop: CSVFGETGERNNEQFF. DNA of the CDR3: TGCAGCGTTTTCGGGGAGACAGGGGAGCGGAACAATGAGCAGTTCTTC. V gene TRBV29-1 combines with J gene TRBJ2-1, with TRBD1 identical over 8 bases. The CDR3 is made up of 16 amino acids. With 5 bases clipped from V and 5 bases from J, the junction kept 14 bases outside the gene matches. Germline assignment: CDR1 SQVTM and CDR2 ANQGSEA.

The chain joins TRBV7-2 to TRBJ2-3, with TRBD2 matching over 11 bases. Trimming removed 3 bases from V and 0 bases from J; junction bases left unmatched: 2. This CDR3 spans 16 amino acids. Germline V gives CDR1 SGHTA, CDR2 FQGNSA. The CDR3 protein is CASSFSSGRSTDTQYF. CDR3 bases: TGTGCCAGCAGCTTTTCTAGCGGGAGGAGCACAGATACGCAGTATTTT.

The chain combines TRBV6-4 with TRBJ1-4; D gene unclear. Per germline, CDR1 MRHNA and CDR2 SNTAGT. Trimming cost V 5 bases and J 4 bases, with 11 bases left between them. This CDR3 has 14 amino acids. The CDR3 protein is CASSRRTINEKLFF. The CDR3 nucleotides are TGTGCCAGCAGTCGGAGGACGATTAATGAAAAACTGTTTTTT.

The J gene is TRBJ1-2, the V gene TRBV6-2 or TRBV6-3; D unresolved. This CDR3 spans 13 amino acids. The V and J ends lost 2 bases and 4 bases respectively, with 8 bases between them. Per germline, CDR1 MNHEY and CDR2 SVGEGT. In DNA form, the CDR3 reads TGTGCCAGCAGTTACGCCGGGATCTATGGCTACACCTTC. As protein: CASSYAGIYGYTF.

The chain recombines TRBV6-5 with TRBJ2-7, with 7 bases lining up with TRBD2. The J segment lost 0 bases and the V segment lost 6 bases, leaving 8 bases of the junction unmatched. The germline V gene encodes CDR1 MNHEY and CDR2 SVGAGI. The CDR3 spans 15 residues. CDR3 coding DNA: TGTGCCAGCAGCCCGCCGGGGGGTTACTCCTACGAGCAGTACTTC. Amino acids: CASSPPGGYSYEQYF.

The chain employs TRBV19 and TRBJ1-5; 7 nucleotides line up with TRBD1. Germline V CDR1 and CDR2: LNHDA, SQIVND (reference sequence). V was clipped by 0 bases and J by 5 bases; unmatched bases: 4. This CDR3 comprises 15 residues. In DNA, the CDR3 is TGTGCCAGTAGTATAGATGTAACAGGGGATCAGCCCCAGCATTTT. Its translation: CASSIDVTGDQPQHF. The whole variable domain, filled in from reference TRBV19 and TRBJ1-5, reads DGGITQSPKYLFRKEGQNVTLSCEQNLNHDAMYWYRQDPGQGLRLIYYSQIVNDFQKGDIAEGYSVSREKKESFPLTVTSAQKNPTAFYLCASSIDVTGDQPQHFGDGTRLSIL.

The gene calls are TRBV18 and TRBJ1-2, with D unresolved. Trimming took off 1 base at V and 4 bases at J, with 10 bases between the two ends. CDR3 size: 14 residues. The germline V gene encodes CDR1 KGHSH and CDR2 LQKENI. The CDR3 region has the DNA TGTGCCAGCTCACCACTCGAGGGCTTCTATGGCTACACCTTC. Protein: CASSPLEGFYGYTF.

V gene TRBV28 combines with J gene TRBJ1-2, with 8 bases fitting TRBD1. After removal of 4 bases from V and 3 bases from J, the junction contained 1 base not matched to a gene. The CDR3 extends over 13 amino acids. Germline V gene sequence: CDR1 MDHEN, CDR2 SYDVKM. The CDR3 nucleotides are TGTGCCAGCAGTTCGACAGGGGACTATGGCTACACCTTC. It specifies CASSSTGDYGYTF.

In regard to this clone: Other nucleotide sequences from this sample produce the same CDR3. The CDR3 sequence: CASSPAYEQYF. CDR3 in DNA: TGTGCCAGCAGCCCCGCCTACGAGCAGTACTTC. The V and J genes are TRBV7-2 and TRBJ2-7; D call uncertain. This CDR3 is 11 amino acids long. Looked up from germline, CDR1 is SGHTA and CDR2 is FQGNSA. V was cut by 5 bases and J by 2 bases, with 4 bases left in between. Using reference TRBV7-2 and TRBJ2-7 for the parts outside the CDR3, the full variable domain is GAGVSQSPSNKVTEKGKDVELRCDPISGHTALYWYRQSLGQGLEFLIYFQGNSAPDKSGLPSDRFSAERTGGSVSTLTIQRTQQEDSAVYLCASSPAYEQYFGPGTRLTVT.

J is TRBJ2-3 and V is TRBV7-6; D not certain. Germline assignment: CDR1 SGHVS and CDR2 FNYEAQ. Trimming took 5 bases from V and 6 from J, leaving 12 bases between them. This CDR3 contains 13 residues. The CDR3 nucleotides are TGTGCCAGCAGCCGTATTAGCATGGATACGCAGTATTTT. Translated, it gives CASSRISMDTQYF.

J is TRBJ2-5 and V is TRBV7-3; 8 bases line up with TRBD2. Looked up from germline, CDR1 is SGHTA and CDR2 is FQGTGA. The CDR3 spans 15 residues. The junction had 8 bases not matched to a gene; V was cut back by 3 bases and J by 5 bases. In DNA, the CDR3 is TGTGCCAGCAGCTTCGGTAGCGGGATGCGGGAGACCCAGTACTTC. Encoded protein: CASSFGSGMRETQYF.